These 22 T cell receptor beta chains came from one sample sequenced in a study of monozygotic twins with inflammatory bowel disease. One entry per CDR3 protein, without DNA, is what TCRdb gives after re-calling the 5' RACE reads. The repertoire shows a few hundred thousand distinct CDR3 sequences; the top ten hold 1.5% to 2%. The specimen sequenced was blood. The source of these receptors is a human donor with ulcerative colitis or Crohn's disease, or a healthy co-twin of an affected twin (not recorded which).

The chain couples TRBV5-6 to TRBJ1-5. CDR1 SGHDT and CDR2 YYEEEE come from the germline V gene. The CDR3 consists of 14 residues. The CDR3 is CASSRDGLNQPQHF.

The V gene is TRBV12-3 or TRBV12-4, the J gene TRBJ2-3; the TCRdb D gene call, TRBD1, has no DNA to confirm it. The CDR3 length is 16 residues. CDR3 loop: CASSPRGSLKADTQYF.

The rearrangement uses TRBV10-3 and TRBJ2-2; absent DNA, TCRdb's TRBD2 call cannot be checked. CDR1 is ENHRY, CDR2 SYGVKD, per germline. The length of the CDR3 is 13 residues. The CDR3 here is CAITGIDTGELFF.

The J gene is TRBJ2-5, the V gene TRBV5-5; TCRdb returns TRBD1, unconfirmable since there is no DNA. This CDR3 is 14 amino acids long. CDR1 SGHKS and CDR2 YYEKEE come from the germline V gene (reference sequence). The CDR3 protein is CASSSWTAPETQYF.

This chain connects TRBV20-1 to TRBJ2-7. The CDR3 is made up of 12 amino acids. Germline-derived CDR1 and CDR2 are DFQATT and SNEGSKA (reference sequence). The CDR3 is CSASDWYYEQYF.

V usage is TRBV5-4 and J usage is TRBJ1-5. CDR1 SGHNT and CDR2 YYREEE come from the germline V gene (reference sequence). The CDR3 runs to 12 residues. CDR3 sequence: CASSLGGRSQHF.

The chain couples TRBV5-4 to TRBJ1-2. The CDR3 is 16 amino acids. Germline lookup yields CDR1 SGHNT and CDR2 YYREEE (reference sequence). The CDR3 is CASSLEQSRSNYGYTF.

The chain has TRBV29-1 and TRBJ1-1; TCRdb reports TRBD1, a call that lacks DNA to check it against. CDR1 and CDR2 from the germline V gene are SQVTM and ANQGSEA. The CDR3 sequence is 12 residues long. The CDR3 loop reads CSVESFRGGAFF.

V gene TRBV7-8 combines with J gene TRBJ1-3; the D call of TRBD1 rests on TCRdb alone, since no DNA is present to check it. This CDR3 comprises 20 residues. In germline, CDR1 is SGHVS, CDR2 FQNEAQ. The CDR3 sequence: CASSPTPGQGSLSSGNTIYF. The full variable domain, with the rest looked up from reference TRBV7-8 and TRBJ1-3, is GAGVSQSPRYKVAKRGQDVALRCDPISGHVSLFWYQQALGQGPEFLTYFQNEAQLDKSGLPSDRFFAERPEGSVSTLKIQRTQQEDSAVYLCASSPTPGQGSLSSGNTIYFGEGSWLTVV.

The chain links TRBV6-1 to TRBJ2-7; with no DNA, the TCRdb D assignment of TRBD1 cannot be verified. The CDR3 is 16 amino acids. Germline CDR1 is MNHNS and CDR2 is SASEGT. The CDR3 protein is CASSEPGGGQPYEQYF.

The gene calls are TRBV5-1 and TRBJ2-7. This CDR3 region has 14 residues. Germline V gene sequence: CDR1 SGHRS, CDR2 YFSETQ. The CDR3 here is CASSSGSKGNEQYF.

This chain uses TRBV11-2 with TRBJ2-3. CDR1 and CDR2 (germline): SGHAT, FQNNGV. This CDR3 has 14 residues. The CDR3 here is CASSLGLATDTQYF. Full variable domain (missing parts from reference TRBV11-2 and TRBJ2-3): EAGVAQSPRYKIIEKRQSVAFWCNPISGHATLYWYQQILGQGPKLLIQFQNNGVVDDSQLPKDRFSAERLKGVDSTLKIQPAKLEDSAVYLCASSLGLATDTQYFGPGTRLTVL.

The rearrangement links TRBV20-1 to TRBJ2-2; the D call from TCRdb, TRBD1, cannot be confirmed without DNA. CDR3 size: 16 residues. Germline V CDR1 and CDR2: DFQATT, SNEGSKA (reference sequence). The CDR3: CSATPGRLGRTGELFF.

V gene TRBV5-4 combines with J gene TRBJ2-1; TCRdb proposes TRBD1, but this gene call is untestable without DNA. CDR1 is SGHNT and CDR2 is YYREEE in the germline V gene (reference sequence). The CDR3 has 13 residues. CDR3: CASSPLEDNEQFF.

This rearrangement joins TRBV6-5 to TRBJ1-1. The CDR3 is 14 residues long. In germline, CDR1 is MNHEY, CDR2 SVGAGI. CDR3 amino acids: CASSYSRNQYEAFF.

The chain links TRBV7-8 to TRBJ2-7; TCRdb names TRBD1, which stays unverified in the absence of DNA. Germline assignment: CDR1 SGHVS and CDR2 FQNEAQ. There are 15 residues in the CDR3. CDR3 in amino acids: CASSLEMGQGYEQYF.

The chain recombines TRBV18 with TRBJ2-7; TCRdb names TRBD1, which stays unverified in the absence of DNA. The CDR3 runs to 14 residues. Germline-derived CDR1 and CDR2 are KGHSH and LQKENI. CDR3 protein: CASSPSRGGYEQYF.

The chain links TRBV5-1 to TRBJ2-1; the D call from TCRdb, TRBD1, cannot be confirmed without DNA. This CDR3 has 17 amino acids. CDR1 and CDR2 from the germline V gene are SGHRS and YFSETQ. The CDR3 here is CASSRTGGTLTGNEQFF.

The chain carries TRBV5-1 and TRBJ2-1; TCRdb's assignment of TRBD2 cannot be checked, as there is no DNA. The CDR3 is 16 amino acids. The germline V gene has CDR1 SGHRS and CDR2 YFSETQ. CDR3 sequence: CASSLEPSGQYNEQFF.

This chain links TRBV6-5 with TRBJ2-7; the D call from TCRdb, TRBD2, cannot be confirmed without DNA. CDR1 is MNHEY and CDR2 is SVGAGI in the germline V gene. The CDR3 sequence is 12 residues long. The chain's CDR3 is CASRRPGYEQYF.

V is TRBV4-2 and J is TRBJ1-2; TCRdb lists TRBD1, though no DNA is available to test this call. The CDR3 has 12 amino acids. CDR1 and CDR2 (germline): LGHNA, YNFKEQ. This CDR3 reads CASSQSGPVGTF.

This chain links TRBV15 with TRBJ2-7; as DNA is missing, the TRBD1 call by TCRdb cannot be tested. Germline CDR1 and CDR2: LNHNV and YYDKDF (reference sequence). This CDR3 has 12 residues. This CDR3 is CATSTTGDEQYF. Supplemented by reference TRBV15 and TRBJ2-7, the full variable domain reads DAMVIQNPRYQVTQFGKPVTLSCSQTLNHNVMYWYQQKSSQAPKLLFHYYDKDFNNEADTPDNFQSRRPNTSFCFLDIRSPGLGDTAMYLCATSTTGDEQYFGPGTRLTVT.